A selection of T cell receptor beta chains follows, all from one sample in a study of blood T cells in healthy people across ages. TCRdb called the 5' RACE reads again in MiXCR, with one record for every CDR3 protein. The table has approximately 1.5 million distinct CDR3 sequences, roughly 43% seen once; the top ten hold about 4%. Specimen: blood. The origin of the receptors is a woman between 18 and 29 years old in good health. Each CDR3 is given with its conserved first and last residue. The D gene is left open where the match is weak. Not all rows give a size; the values are once, few, many and, for expanded clones, a class.

V: TRBV29-1
size: -
D: -
J: TRBJ2-5
DNA: TGCAGCGTTCCAGGACCGTTCACCGACCAGTACTTC
CDR3: CSVPGPFTDQYF

V: TRBV4-1
size: -
D: -
J: TRBJ2-7
DNA: TGCGCCAGCAGCAGCGGGACAGAAATTTACGAGCAGTACTTC
CDR3: CASSSGTEIYEQYF

V: TRBV14
size: -
D: -
J: TRBJ2-4
DNA: TGTGCCAGCAGCCAGATGGACGGGGTAGCCAAAAACATTCAGTACTTC
CDR3: CASSQMDGVAKNIQYF

V: TRBV7-2
size: few
D: TRBD2
J: TRBJ2-3
DNA: TGTGCCAGCAGCCACCAGCGGGGGGAGACAGATACGCAGTATTTT
CDR3: CASSHQRGETDTQYF

V: TRBV6-2/TRBV6-3
size: -
D: -
J: TRBJ1-2
DNA: TGTGCCAGCAGTTACAGCAACTATGACTACACCTTC
CDR3: CASSYSNYDYTF

V: TRBV10-3
size: -
D: TRBD2
J: TRBJ2-5
DNA: TGTGCCATCAGTGACCCACTAGCGGGAGGTACAAATGAGCAGTACTTC
CDR3: CAISDPLAGGTNEQYF

V: TRBV2
size: -
D: TRBD2
J: TRBJ2-5
DNA: TGTGCCAGCAGTATTCGGGGGGGCGGTTCTGAGACCCAGTACTTC
CDR3: CASSIRGGGSETQYF

V: TRBV20-1
size: -
D: TRBD2
J: TRBJ2-3
DNA: TGCAGTGCTAGAGATAGGCCTAGCGGGGGGTATAGCACAGATACGCAGTATTTT
CDR3: CSARDRPSGGYSTDTQYF

V: TRBV19
size: few
D: -
J: TRBJ2-1
DNA: TGTGCCAGTAGTATCCGGGCTCTATTTAATGAGCAGTTCTTC
CDR3: CASSIRALFNEQFF

V: TRBV5-1
size: few
D: -
J: TRBJ1-1
DNA: TGCGCCAGCAGCTCGGGTGTGGGACAACCGAACACTGAAGCTTTCTTT
CDR3: CASSSGVGQPNTEAFF

V: TRBV5-4
size: -
D: -
J: TRBJ2-7
DNA: TGTGCCAGCAGCCGAGCGGGACATCGCTACGAGCAGTACTTC
CDR3: CASSRAGHRYEQYF

V: TRBV4-3
size: -
D: -
J: TRBJ2-7
DNA: TGCGCCAGCAGCGAGGGGGTGGGGTCCTACGAGCAGTACTTC
CDR3: CASSEGVGSYEQYF

V: TRBV7-2
size: -
D: -
J: TRBJ2-1
DNA: TGTGCCAGCAGGATCAGGGGAAGCCTAGAGAATGAGCAGTTCTTC
CDR3: CASRIRGSLENEQFF

V: TRBV28
size: -
D: TRBD2
J: TRBJ2-1
DNA: TGTGCCAGCAGTCCCCGGGGGGTTCGCAATGAGCAGTTCTTC
CDR3: CASSPRGVRNEQFF

V: TRBV20-1
size: -
D: -
J: TRBJ1-4
DNA: TGCAGTGCTAGGGTGGCGGGGGAAAAACTGTTTTTT
CDR3: CSARVAGEKLFF

V: TRBV6-6
size: once
D: TRBD1
J: TRBJ2-7
DNA: TGTGCCAGCATTGGGACAGGGGGCCTCTCCTACGAGCAGTACTTC
CDR3: CASIGTGGLSYEQYF

V: TRBV5-1
size: once
D: -
J: TRBJ1-1
DNA: TGCGCCAGCAGCTTGGTCCGTACAGGAGACTCGGGCACTGAAGCTTTCTTT
CDR3: CASSLVRTGDSGTEAFF

V: TRBV6-5
size: -
D: -
J: TRBJ2-3
DNA: TGTGCCAGCAGTTACTGGGGCGGGACCAGCACAGATACGCAGTATTTT
CDR3: CASSYWGGTSTDTQYF

V: TRBV14
size: -
D: TRBD2
J: TRBJ2-7
DNA: TGTGCCAGCAGGCTTGGGGCGACTAGCTTCGAGCAGTACTTC
CDR3: CASRLGATSFEQYF

V: TRBV6-5
size: -
D: -
J: TRBJ2-1
DNA: TGTGCCAGCAGTTACTCGATATACAGAGGGGGGTCCTTCAATGAGCAGTTCTTC
CDR3: CASSYSIYRGGSFNEQFF

V: TRBV7-9
size: -
D: -
J: TRBJ2-5
DNA: TGTGCCAGCAGCTTACTAGGGGCTAGAAATTACAATGAGCAGTACTTC
CDR3: CASSLLGARNYNEQYF

V: TRBV4-3
size: -
D: -
J: TRBJ1-6
DNA: TGCGCCAGCAGCCAAGCGGGGAATTCACCCCTCCACTTT
CDR3: CASSQAGNSPLHF

V: TRBV18
size: few
D: -
J: TRBJ2-1
DNA: TGTGCCAGCTCACCACCGCGACAGAGCTCCTACAATGAGCAGTTCTTC
CDR3: CASSPPRQSSYNEQFF

V: TRBV6-2/TRBV6-3
size: -
D: -
J: TRBJ2-1
DNA: TGTGCCAGCAGTTACTCGATAGGGGGGCCGCAAAAAGACCAGTTCTTC
CDR3: CASSYSIGGPQKDQFF

V: TRBV12-3/TRBV12-4
size: -
D: -
J: TRBJ2-7
DNA: TGTGCCAGCAGTTTAGCCCTGGGGACCGATCCCGCGTACTTC
CDR3: CASSLALGTDPAYF

V: TRBV29-1
size: -
D: -
J: TRBJ2-7
DNA: TGCAGCGTTGGATGGAAGGACTACGAGCAGTACTTC
CDR3: CSVGWKDYEQYF

V: TRBV29-1
size: -
D: -
J: TRBJ1-1
DNA: TGCAGCGTTGAAGATCCAACAGGGTCGGTAGCTTTCTTT
CDR3: CSVEDPTGSVAFF

V: TRBV2
size: -
D: -
J: TRBJ2-3
DNA: TGTGCCAGCATTGGGGTTCTAGGCACAGATACGCAGTATTTT
CDR3: CASIGVLGTDTQYF

V: TRBV14
size: -
D: TRBD1
J: TRBJ2-1
DNA: TGTGCCAGCAGCCAAGATGTGGACAGGGTTAACAATGAGCAGTTCTTC
CDR3: CASSQDVDRVNNEQFF

V: TRBV20-1
size: few
D: TRBD2
J: TRBJ2-7
DNA: TGCAGTGCTAGGAGGCGGGGGGACTACGAGCAGTACTTC
CDR3: CSARRRGDYEQYF

V: TRBV4-3
size: few
D: -
J: TRBJ2-7
DNA: TGCGCCAGCAGCCAAGCGGTGGGGAACTACTACGAGCAGTACTTC
CDR3: CASSQAVGNYYEQYF

V: TRBV4-3
size: -
D: TRBD2
J: TRBJ2-3
DNA: TGCGCCAGCAGCCACCGAGCGGGAAGAGATACGCAGTATTTT
CDR3: CASSHRAGRDTQYF

V: TRBV21-1
size: -
D: -
J: TRBJ2-7
DNA: TGTGCCAGCAGCAAAGTCTCCGTGAAGGCCGCTTACAATGGGCAGTACTTC
CDR3: CASSKVSVKAAYNGQYF

V: TRBV29-1
size: few
D: TRBD2
J: TRBJ2-5
DNA: TGCAGCGTTGGTAGCGGGAGGTTCGGGACCCAGTACTTC
CDR3: CSVGSGRFGTQYF

V: TRBV28
size: few
D: -
J: TRBJ2-7
DNA: TGTGCCAGCATCCGGAGATCCGAGCAGTACTTC
CDR3: CASIRRSEQYF

V: TRBV7-2
size: -
D: -
J: TRBJ1-6
DNA: TGTGCCAGCAGCCCAATGGGACTGAGCTCCTATAATTCACCCCTCCACTTT
CDR3: CASSPMGLSSYNSPLHF

V: TRBV12-3/TRBV12-4
size: -
D: -
J: TRBJ2-7
DNA: TGTGCCAGCAGTTTAATATCGACCGACCCGGAGCAGTACTTC
CDR3: CASSLISTDPEQYF

V: TRBV2
size: -
D: TRBD2
J: TRBJ2-3
DNA: TGTGCCAGCAACTTTTCCGGGACTAGGGGCGGAGATACGCAGTATTTT
CDR3: CASNFSGTRGGDTQYF

V: TRBV5-1
size: -
D: TRBD2
J: TRBJ2-7
DNA: TGCGCCAGCAGCCTTTCTGGACTAGCGGGAAGTAGCGAGCAGTACTTC
CDR3: CASSLSGLAGSSEQYF

V: TRBV13
size: -
D: TRBD2
J: TRBJ2-5
DNA: TGTGCCAGCAGCTGGGGGGGTAGCGCCGAAGAGACCCAGTACTTC
CDR3: CASSWGGSAEETQYF

V: TRBV2
size: -
D: -
J: TRBJ2-6
DNA: TGTGCCAGCAGAGACAGGTCTGGGGCCAACGTCCTGACTTTC
CDR3: CASRDRSGANVLTF

V: TRBV12-3/TRBV12-4
size: few
D: -
J: TRBJ1-1
DNA: TGTGCCAGCAGTGTACGGGGGGTGAACACTGAAGCTTTCTTT
CDR3: CASSVRGVNTEAFF

V: TRBV7-2
size: -
D: -
J: TRBJ1-2
DNA: TGTGCCAGCAGCCCTACTGGGGGCAGGGAAGATAGCTACACCTTC
CDR3: CASSPTGGREDSYTF

V: TRBV7-2
size: -
D: TRBD2
J: TRBJ2-5
DNA: TGTGCCAGCAGTTCACTAGCGGGGCCAGGGGCCCAGTACTTC
CDR3: CASSSLAGPGAQYF

V: TRBV20-1
size: -
D: -
J: TRBJ2-3
DNA: TGCAGTGCAGATACGCAGTATTTT
CDR3: CSADTQYF

V: TRBV2
size: few
D: -
J: TRBJ2-2
DNA: TGTGCCACTAGACTGAACACCGGGGAGCTGTTTTTT
CDR3: CATRLNTGELFF

V: TRBV5-1
size: few
D: TRBD1
J: TRBJ1-2
DNA: TGCGCCAGCAGCTTTCCCGGGACAGGGAAGAACTATGGCTACACCTTC
CDR3: CASSFPGTGKNYGYTF

V: TRBV29-1
size: -
D: -
J: TRBJ2-7
DNA: TGCAGCGTCACCGGGACGCAGACCTACGAGCAGTACTTC
CDR3: CSVTGTQTYEQYF

V: TRBV12-3/TRBV12-4
size: -
D: TRBD1
J: TRBJ2-7
DNA: TGTGCCAGCAGAAGACAGGGGGTAAGCTACGAGCAGTACTTC
CDR3: CASRRQGVSYEQYF

V: TRBV7-2
size: -
D: TRBD1
J: TRBJ2-7
DNA: TGTGCCAGCGGCTTTACCGGGACAGCCTCCTCCTACGAGCAGTACTTC
CDR3: CASGFTGTASSYEQYF

V: TRBV6-5
size: many
D: TRBD1
J: TRBJ2-7
DNA: TGTGCTAGCAGCTACCGAGACAGGGGCTACGAGCAGTACTTC
CDR3: CASSYRDRGYEQYF

V: TRBV3-1
size: once
D: -
J: TRBJ2-7
DNA: TGTGCCAGCAGCCAAGGGTTGGGTCAGCCTTACAATGAGCAGTACTTC
CDR3: CASSQGLGQPYNEQYF

V: TRBV12-3/TRBV12-4
size: many
D: TRBD1
J: TRBJ2-3
DNA: TGTGCCAGCAGCTCCAGACCGGGACAGGGTGGGGATACGCAGTATTTT
CDR3: CASSSRPGQGGDTQYF

V: TRBV2
size: -
D: TRBD1
J: TRBJ1-2
DNA: TGTGCCAGCAGTTCGCAGGGGGATAACTATGGCTACACCTTC
CDR3: CASSSQGDNYGYTF